Following are 32 T cell receptor beta chains from one sample sequenced in a study of cytomegalovirus exposure and HLA in healthy donors. The PCR made use of 60 Vbeta and 13 Jbeta primers. The method was immunoSEQ multiplex PCR; TCRdb's version includes in-frame clones alone and lacks a portion of them. The data hold 200,000 or so clones, with 82% observed a single time. The sample was PBMCs. Source of these receptors: a woman aged 45-60 years in good health and CMV-seropositive.

The V and J genes are TRBV27 and TRBJ1-3; D gene unclear. The V gene lost 1 base and the J gene lost 6 bases, with 13 bases spanning the gap. The CDR3 spans 15 residues. CDR1 and CDR2 (germline): MNHEY, SMNVEV (reference sequence). DNA of the CDR3: TGTGCCAGCAGTTTATGGGAGTATTGGAAAAACACCATATATTTT. It translates to CASSLWEYWKNTIYF.

J is TRBJ1-4 and V is TRBV7-9; tentative D call: TRBD1 (6 bases). The CDR3 extends over 14 amino acids. Trimming removed 3 bases from V and 5 bases from J, with 10 bases in between. The V gene's germline CDR1 is SEHNR and CDR2 FQNEAQ (reference sequence). The CDR3 DNA reads TGTGCCAGCAGCTTGGGGGCAGGGAATGAAAAACTGTTTTTT. Translation gives CASSLGAGNEKLFF.

V usage is TRBV28 and J usage is TRBJ2-4, with a possible D match to TRBD1 (6 bases). Trimming pared 8 bases from V and 9 bases from J, leaving 14 bases between. The germline V gene encodes CDR1 MDHEN and CDR2 SYDVKM. The CDR3 is 12 residues long. CDR3: CASGTSQGIQYF. In nucleotides, the CDR3 is TGTGCCAGCGGAACCTCACAGGGCATTCAGTACTTC.

DNA of the CDR3: TGTGCCAGCCAGAATACCCCCTCTGGAAACACCATATATTTT. Its translation: CASQNTPSGNTIYF. V is TRBV19 and J is TRBJ1-3; D remains unclear. CDR1 LNHDA and CDR2 SQIVND come from the germline V gene (reference sequence). Trimming stripped 9 bases from V and 0 bases from J, with 12 bases between. The CDR3 extends over 14 amino acids.

This clone appeared a single time. The chain recombines TRBV7-8 with TRBJ2-4, with 12 bases aligning to TRBD2. The germline V gene has CDR1 SGHVS and CDR2 FQNEAQ. CDR3 length: 18 residues. The V segment lost 5 bases and the J segment 0 bases; nucleotides outside the gene matches: 8. The CDR3 bases are TGTGCCAGCAGCGTAACCGGGACTAGCGGGTTAGCCAAAAACATTCAGTACTTC. This sequence encodes CASSVTGTSGLAKNIQYF. Using reference TRBV7-8 and TRBJ2-4 for the parts outside the CDR3, the full variable domain is GAGVSQSPRYKVAKRGQDVALRCDPISGHVSLFWYQQALGQGPEFLTYFQNEAQLDKSGLPSDRFFAERPEGSVSTLKIQRTQQEDSAVYLCASSVTGTSGLAKNIQYFGAGTRLSVL.

The gene calls are TRBV5-6 and TRBJ1-5, with D possibly being TRBD1 (5 bases). The CDR3 loop spans 14 amino acids. Trimming left V 2 bases short and J 4 bases short, with 10 bases between. From germline, CDR1 is SGHDT and CDR2 YYEEEE. The CDR3 DNA follows: TGTGCCAGCAGCTTCTATGCAGGGAATCAGCCCCAGCATTTT. Translation gives CASSFYAGNQPQHF. Variable domain in full (rest from reference TRBV5-6 and TRBJ1-5): DAGVTQSPTHLIKTRGQQVTLRCSPKSGHDTVSWYQQALGQGPQFIFQYYEEEERQRGNFPDRFSGHQFPNYSSELNVNALLLGDSALYLCASSFYAGNQPQHFGDGTRLSIL.

The chain carries TRBV6-6 and TRBJ1-2, with 11 bases matching TRBD1. Germline values: CDR1 MNHNY, CDR2 SVGAGI (reference sequence). The CDR3 length is 16 residues. V was pared by 5 bases and J by 0 bases, with 5 bases of the junction left unmatched. CDR3 region: CASSPGQGVTNYGYTF. CDR3 coding DNA: TGTGCCAGCAGTCCGGGACAGGGGGTTACTAACTATGGCTACACCTTC.

The chain's CDR3 is CASSPRTGGFNSPLHF. Here the CDR3 DNA reads TGTGCCAGCAGCCCCAGGACAGGGGGCTTTAATTCACCCCTCCACTTT. The chain recombines TRBV5-6 with TRBJ1-6; 11 bases fit TRBD1. With 4 bases clipped from V and 6 bases from J, the junction kept 6 bases outside the gene matches. The CDR3 is 16 amino acids. CDR1 is SGHDT, CDR2 YYEEEE, per germline.

The chain recombines TRBV5-4 with TRBJ2-3; no clear D. CDR3 size: 16 residues. Per germline, CDR1 SGHNT and CDR2 YYREEE (reference sequence). Trimming removed 1 base at V and 3 bases at J, with 15 bases between. CDR3 nucleotide sequence: TGTGCCAGCAGCTTGTGGTCCCCTCAGAGGACAGATACGCAGTATTTT. Translated: CASSLWSPQRTDTQYF.

V and J are TRBV11-2 and TRBJ2-5; TRBD1 might be the D (5 bases). Germline V lookup: CDR1 SGHAT, CDR2 FQNNGV. Trimming took 2 bases from V and 5 from J, leaving 9 bases between them. The CDR3 is 13 amino acids. Here the CDR3 reads CASSLNRLETQYF. CDR3 bases: TGTGCCAGCAGCTTAAACAGGCTGGAGACCCAGTACTTC.

This chain connects TRBV28 to TRBJ1-3, with D unclear. Germline V gene lookup returns CDR1 MDHEN and CDR2 SYDVKM. This CDR3 has 12 residues. V lost 8 bases to trimming and J lost 5 bases, with 10 bases between them. The CDR3: CASVTGRNTIYF. CDR3 coding DNA: TGTGCCAGCGTAACCGGGAGAAACACCATATATTTT. Drawing the rest from reference TRBV28 and TRBJ1-3, the complete variable domain is DVKVTQSSRYLVKRTGEKVFLECVQDMDHENMFWYRQDPGLGLRLIYFSYDVKMKEKGDIPEGYSVSREKKERFSLILESASTNQTSMYLCASVTGRNTIYFGEGSWLTVV.

The chain joins TRBV27 to TRBJ2-3; the D gene is possibly TRBD2 (5 bases). Looked up from germline, CDR1 is MNHEY and CDR2 is SMNVEV (reference sequence). The CDR3 contains 13 residues. Trimming shortened V by 5 bases and J by 8 bases, and 14 bases separated the two germline ends. As DNA, the CDR3 is TGTGCCAGCAGTGAAACTAGAGGAGGTACGCAGTATTTT. As protein: CASSETRGGTQYF.

This chain uses TRBV11-2 with TRBJ2-7; 9 bases map to TRBD1. With V trimmed by 4 bases and J by 2 bases, 15 bases remained unmatched. The CDR3 is 18 residues long. Germline CDR1 reads SGHAT; CDR2 reads FQNNGV. The CDR3 region is CASSSIKAGTGKAYEQYF. CDR3 nucleotides: TGTGCCAGCAGCTCGATAAAGGCCGGGACAGGGAAAGCCTACGAGCAGTACTTC. Supplemented by reference TRBV11-2 and TRBJ2-7, the full variable domain reads EAGVAQSPRYKIIEKRQSVAFWCNPISGHATLYWYQQILGQGPKLLIQFQNNGVVDDSQLPKDRFSAERLKGVDSTLKIQPAKLEDSAVYLCASSSIKAGTGKAYEQYFGPGTRLTVT.

The genes are TRBV7-2 and TRBJ2-7; D possibly corresponds to TRBD1 (6 bases). The CDR3 spans 13 residues. Germline lookup yields CDR1 SGHTA and CDR2 FQGNSA. The V end was cut by 5 bases, the J end by 4 bases, with 12 bases between. For the CDR3, the DNA is TGTGCCAGCAGCCACGGACAGACTTACGAGCAGTACTTC. Encoded protein: CASSHGQTYEQYF.

This clone has only a few counts. This chain connects TRBV5-4 to TRBJ2-3, with TRBD2 identical over 8 bases. V dropped 1 base and J dropped 5; count of bases not matched to a gene: 6. Germline-derived CDR1 and CDR2 are SGHNT and YYREEE (reference sequence). CDR3 length: 15 residues. CDR3 in amino acids: CASSLPSGGIDTQYF. DNA of the CDR3: TGTGCCAGCAGCTTGCCAAGCGGGGGAATAGATACGCAGTATTTT.

The rearrangement joins TRBV6-5 to TRBJ2-2, with D perhaps TRBD2 (5 bases). Trimming cost V 5 bases and J 4 bases, with 11 bases left between them. The germline gives CDR1 MNHEY, CDR2 SVGAGI. The CDR3 contains 14 residues. CDR3 amino acids: CASSDRGSTGELFF. CDR3 DNA sequence: TGTGCCAGCAGTGATCGAGGGTCCACCGGGGAGCTGTTTTTT.

This clone has only one observation. This chain joins TRBV30 and TRBJ1-2; the match to TRBD1 covers 10 bases. Germline-derived CDR1 and CDR2 are GTSNPN and SVGIG (reference sequence). The CDR3 is 12 amino acids. Trimming removed 5 bases from V and 4 bases from J; junction bases left unmatched: 1. CDR3 sequence: CAWGQGGYGYTF. In nucleotides, the CDR3 is TGTGCCTGGGGACAGGGGGGCTATGGCTACACCTTC. Combining the CDR3 with reference TRBV30 and TRBJ1-2 gives the whole variable domain SQTIHQWPATLVQPVGSPLSLECTVEGTSNPNLYWYRQAAGRGLQLLFYSVGIGQISSEVPQNLSASRPQDRQFILSSKKLLLSDSGFYLCAWGQGGYGYTFGSGTRLTVV.

The chain has TRBV2 and TRBJ1-1; D is possibly TRBD1 (5 bases). With 3 bases removed from V and 1 base from J, the gap between germline ends came to 12 bases. The CDR3 has 15 amino acids. The germline gives CDR1 SNHLY, CDR2 FYNNEI. The CDR3 loop is CASSDQPQGNTEAFF. The CDR3 region has the DNA TGTGCCAGCAGTGATCAACCCCAGGGGAACACTGAAGCTTTCTTT.

J is TRBJ2-5 and V is TRBV29-1, with 8 bases fitting TRBD1. The V gene's germline CDR1 is SQVTM and CDR2 ANQGSEA. After removal of 5 bases from V and 2 bases from J, the junction contained 4 bases not matched to a gene. The CDR3 has 13 amino acids. CDR3 nucleotides: TGCAGCGTTTCCAGGGGGCTTCAAGAGACCCAGTACTTC. Its protein is CSVSRGLQETQYF.

This sequence joins TRBV10-3 and TRBJ2-1, with D maybe TRBD2 (6 bases). Germline CDR1 and CDR2: ENHRY and SYGVKD. CDR3 length equals 15 residues. The V end lost 0 bases, the J end lost 8 bases, and 14 bases lay between the germline ends. The CDR3 spells CAISESTGAGDEQFF. DNA for the CDR3: TGTGCCATCAGTGAGTCGACGGGAGCTGGGGATGAGCAGTTCTTC.

The chain employs TRBV2 and TRBJ2-7, with 7 bases fitting TRBD2. The V gene end was trimmed by 7 bases and the J gene end by 2 bases; junction bases not matched to a gene: 11. This CDR3 is built from 15 residues. Germline-derived CDR1 and CDR2 are SNHLY and FYNNEI. The CDR3, as DNA: TGTGCCAGCACTCGGGGAGGGATCCCAGCCTACGAGCAGTACTTC. Its protein is CASTRGGIPAYEQYF.

The count of this clone is one. The chain combines TRBV7-9 with TRBJ2-4, with 9 nucleotides matching TRBD1. The CDR3 is 18 amino acids. Unmatched junction bases numbered 10, after V lost 3 bases and J lost 1 base. CDR1 is SEHNR, CDR2 FQNEAQ, per germline (reference sequence). The CDR3 reads CASSLGDGTGSAKNIQYF. The CDR3, as DNA: TGTGCCAGCAGCTTGGGGGACGGGACAGGGTCTGCCAAAAACATTCAGTACTTC.

The genes are TRBV2 and TRBJ1-4; 9 bases align to TRBD1. The CDR3 totals 15 residues. V dropped 3 bases and J dropped 8; count of bases not matched to a gene: 7. CDR1 SNHLY and CDR2 FYNNEI come from the germline V gene. The CDR3 loop is CASSETGQGGEKLFF. CDR3 DNA sequence: TGTGCCAGCAGTGAGACGGGACAGGGTGGGGAAAAACTGTTTTTT.

The V and J genes are TRBV28 and TRBJ1-4, with a weak D call TRBD1 (5 bases). Trimming pared 3 bases from V and 5 bases from J, leaving 10 bases between. Per germline, CDR1 MDHEN and CDR2 SYDVKM. The CDR3 is 14 amino acids. CDR3 nucleotide sequence: TGTGCCAGCAGTTTTTTGGAGGGGAATGAAAAACTGTTTTTT. Protein product: CASSFLEGNEKLFF.

The table lists this clone with a few counts. The chain couples TRBV10-3 to TRBJ2-3, with 9 bases identical to TRBD2. Germline V gene sequence: CDR1 ENHRY, CDR2 SYGVKD. The V segment lost 3 bases and the J segment 2 bases; nucleotides outside the gene matches: 12. The CDR3 contains 18 residues. CDR3 DNA: TGTGCCATCAGTGATCCCGAGCTAGCGGGGTATTACACAGATACGCAGTATTTT. Translating gives CAISDPELAGYYTDTQYF.

This chain connects TRBV4-1 to TRBJ2-3; 8 bases are a match to TRBD1. V lost 1 base and J lost 4; bases outside the gene matches: 7. The CDR3 contains 16 residues. Germline loops: CDR1 MGHRA, CDR2 YSYEKL. CDR3 protein: CASSQVPRGHADTQYF. The CDR3 DNA is TGCGCCAGCAGCCAAGTCCCCAGGGGGCACGCAGATACGCAGTATTTT.

The V gene is TRBV18, the J gene TRBJ2-3, with D possibly TRBD1 on 6 matching bases. This CDR3 is built from 14 residues. The V and J ends lost 3 bases and 8 bases respectively, with 15 bases between them. The germline V gene encodes CDR1 KGHSH and CDR2 LQKENI. The CDR3: CASSPGQTRSTQYF. DNA of the CDR3: TGTGCCAGCTCACCCGGACAGACTCGGTCTACGCAGTATTTT.

The table lists this clone with a few counts. V gene TRBV16 combines with J gene TRBJ1-1; D is perhaps TRBD1 (5 bases). The CDR3 is 16 residues long. V was trimmed by 4 bases and J by 1 base, leaving 16 bases between them. CDR1 and CDR2 from the germline V gene are KGHSY and FQNENV. The CDR3 nucleotides read TGTGCCAGCAGCCCAGTTCGGGGGATGGGGAACACTGAAGCTTTCTTT. It specifies CASSPVRGMGNTEAFF.

In its sample, this clone was seen a few times. The rearrangement links TRBV28 to TRBJ2-6; the D gene is possibly TRBD1 (5 bases). This CDR3 spans 13 amino acids. Germline lookup yields CDR1 MDHEN and CDR2 SYDVKM. V lost 6 bases and J 4 bases, leaving 7 bases between the germline ends. CDR3 in DNA: TGTGCCAGCAGCAAGGGGGGGGCCAACGTCCTGACTTTC. As protein: CASSKGGANVLTF. Variable domain in full (rest from reference TRBV28 and TRBJ2-6): DVKVTQSSRYLVKRTGEKVFLECVQDMDHENMFWYRQDPGLGLRLIYFSYDVKMKEKGDIPEGYSVSREKKERFSLILESASTNQTSMYLCASSKGGANVLTFGAGSRLTVL.

For this clone: One junction end disagrees with the germline gene, perhaps due to a read error. The rearrangement links TRBV7-9 to TRBJ1-2, with unresolved D. CDR3 length: 11 residues. Per germline, CDR1 SEHNR and CDR2 FQNEAQ (reference sequence). The CDR3 spells CSSSSNMGYTF. The CDR3 DNA sequence: TGTTCCAGCAGCTCAAACATGGGCTACACCTTC. The full variable domain, rest sourced from reference TRBV7-9 and TRBJ1-2, is DTGVSQNPRHKITKRGQNVTFRCDPISEHNRLYWYRQTLGQGPEFLTYFQNEAQLEKSRLLSDRFSAERPKGSFSTLEIQRTEQGDSAMYLCSSSSNMGYTFGSGTRLTVV.

In this sample, this clone turned up a few times. J is TRBJ2-7 and V is TRBV5-1, with 9 bases that match TRBD1. Germline V gene sequence: CDR1 SGHRS, CDR2 YFSETQ. The V segment lost 3 bases and the J segment 3 bases; nucleotides outside the gene matches: 1. CDR3 length equals 13 residues. CDR3 amino acids: CASSWGQGYEQYF. As DNA, the CDR3 is TGCGCCAGCAGCTGGGGACAGGGCTACGAGCAGTACTTC.

This clone has more than one count but fewer than ten. CDR3 nucleotide sequence: TGCGCCAGCAGCCGCAAAGGAAGACAGGGGGCCGGGGAGCTGTTTTTT. This gives the protein CASSRKGRQGAGELFF. The chain is built from TRBV4-3 and TRBJ2-2; 9 bases are a match to TRBD1. This CDR3 spans 16 amino acids. Unmatched junction bases numbered 9, after V lost 4 bases and J lost 6 bases. Looked up from germline, CDR1 is LGHNA and CDR2 is YSLEER.